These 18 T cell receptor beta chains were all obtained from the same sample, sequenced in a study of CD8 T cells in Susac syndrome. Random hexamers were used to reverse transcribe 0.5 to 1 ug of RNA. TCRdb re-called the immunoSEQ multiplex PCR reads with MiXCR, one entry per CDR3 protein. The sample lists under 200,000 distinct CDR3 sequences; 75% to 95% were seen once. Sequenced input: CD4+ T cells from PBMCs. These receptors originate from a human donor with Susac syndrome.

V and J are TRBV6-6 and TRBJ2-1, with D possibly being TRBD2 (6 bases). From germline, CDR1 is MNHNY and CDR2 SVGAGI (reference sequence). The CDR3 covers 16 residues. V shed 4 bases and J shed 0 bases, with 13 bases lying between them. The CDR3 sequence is CASSSGLISSYNEQFF. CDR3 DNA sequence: TGTGCCAGCAGTTCGGGACTCATTAGCTCCTACAATGAGCAGTTCTTC.

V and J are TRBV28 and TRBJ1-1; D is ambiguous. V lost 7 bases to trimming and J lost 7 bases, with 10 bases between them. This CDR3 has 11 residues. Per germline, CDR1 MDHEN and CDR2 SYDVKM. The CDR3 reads CASNGVSEAFF. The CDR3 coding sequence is TGTGCCAGCAACGGGGTGAGTGAAGCTTTCTTT.

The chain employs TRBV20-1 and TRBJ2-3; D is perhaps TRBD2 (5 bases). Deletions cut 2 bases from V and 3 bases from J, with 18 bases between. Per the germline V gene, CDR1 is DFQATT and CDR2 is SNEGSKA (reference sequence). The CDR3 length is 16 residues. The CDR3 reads CSARLLRRSRTDTQYF. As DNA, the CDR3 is TGCAGTGCTAGACTCCTCCGGAGGAGTCGGACAGATACGCAGTATTTT.

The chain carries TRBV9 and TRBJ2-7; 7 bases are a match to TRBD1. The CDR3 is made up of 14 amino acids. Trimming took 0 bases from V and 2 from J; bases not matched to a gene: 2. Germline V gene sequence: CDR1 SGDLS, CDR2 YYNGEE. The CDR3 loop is CASSVGQGTYEQYF. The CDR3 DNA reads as TGTGCCAGCAGCGTAGGACAGGGCACCTACGAGCAGTACTTC. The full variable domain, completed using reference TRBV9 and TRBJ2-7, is DSGVTQTPKHLITATGQRVTLRCSPRSGDLSVYWYQQSLDQGLQFLIQYYNGEERAKGNILERFSAQQFPDLHSELNLSSLELGDSALYFCASSVGQGTYEQYFGPGTRLTVT.

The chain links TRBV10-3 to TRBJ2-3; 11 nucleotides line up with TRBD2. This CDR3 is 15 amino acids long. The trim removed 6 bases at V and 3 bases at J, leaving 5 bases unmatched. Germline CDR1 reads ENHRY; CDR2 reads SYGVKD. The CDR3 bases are TGTGCCATCAGGACTAGCGGGGACTTGACAGATACGCAGTATTTT. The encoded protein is CAIRTSGDLTDTQYF.

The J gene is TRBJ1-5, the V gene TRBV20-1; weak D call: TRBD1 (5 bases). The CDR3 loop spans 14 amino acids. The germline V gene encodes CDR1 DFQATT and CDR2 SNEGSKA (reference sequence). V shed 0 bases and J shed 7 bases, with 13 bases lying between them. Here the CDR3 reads CSARDIRGNQPQHF. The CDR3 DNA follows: TGCAGTGCTAGAGATATTAGGGGTAACCAGCCCCAGCATTTT.

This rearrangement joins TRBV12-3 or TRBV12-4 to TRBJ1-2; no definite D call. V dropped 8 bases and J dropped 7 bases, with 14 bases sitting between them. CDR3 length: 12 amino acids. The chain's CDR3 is CASGEGGFGYTF. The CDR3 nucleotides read TGTGCCAGCGGTGAGGGTGGGTTTGGCTACACCTTC.

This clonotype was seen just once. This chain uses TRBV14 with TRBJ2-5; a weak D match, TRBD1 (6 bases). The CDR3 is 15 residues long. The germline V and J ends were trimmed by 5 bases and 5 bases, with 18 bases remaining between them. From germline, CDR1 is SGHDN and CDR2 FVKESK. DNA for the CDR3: TGTGCCAGCAGCTCCCTCGGGGCAGGGGACGAGACCCAGTACTTC. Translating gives CASSSLGAGDETQYF.

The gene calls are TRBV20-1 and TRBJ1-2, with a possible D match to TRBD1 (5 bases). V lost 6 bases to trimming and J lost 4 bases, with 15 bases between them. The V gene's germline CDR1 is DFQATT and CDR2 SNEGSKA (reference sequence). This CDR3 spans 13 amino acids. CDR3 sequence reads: CSAGHNPFYGYTF. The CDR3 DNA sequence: TGCAGTGCCGGACACAATCCCTTCTATGGCTACACCTTC.

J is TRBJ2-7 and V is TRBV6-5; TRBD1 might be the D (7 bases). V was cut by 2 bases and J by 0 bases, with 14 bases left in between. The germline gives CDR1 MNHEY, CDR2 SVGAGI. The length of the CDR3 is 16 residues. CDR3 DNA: TGTGCCAGCAGTTACGGAGGGACAGCACTCTCCTACGAGCAGTACTTC. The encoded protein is CASSYGGTALSYEQYF.

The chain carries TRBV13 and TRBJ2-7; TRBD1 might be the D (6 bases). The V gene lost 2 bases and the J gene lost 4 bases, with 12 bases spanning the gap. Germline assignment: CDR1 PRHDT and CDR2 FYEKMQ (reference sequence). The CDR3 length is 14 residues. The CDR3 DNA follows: TGTGCCAGCAGCTTAAGGGACACCCGATACGAGCAGTACTTC. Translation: CASSLRDTRYEQYF.

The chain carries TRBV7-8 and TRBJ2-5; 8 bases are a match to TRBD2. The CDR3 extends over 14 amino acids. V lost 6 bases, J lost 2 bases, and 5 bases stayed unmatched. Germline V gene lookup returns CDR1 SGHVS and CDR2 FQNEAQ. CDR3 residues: CASRSGRGQETQYF. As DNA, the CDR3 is TGTGCCAGCAGGAGCGGGAGAGGGCAAGAGACCCAGTACTTC.

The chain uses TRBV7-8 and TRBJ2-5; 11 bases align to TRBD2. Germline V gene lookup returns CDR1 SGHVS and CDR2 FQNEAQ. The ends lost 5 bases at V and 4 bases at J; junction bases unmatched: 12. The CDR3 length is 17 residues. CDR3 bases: TGTGCCAGCAGCCTCCTTCGACTAGCGGGGCCGGGAGAGACCCAGTACTTC. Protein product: CASSLLRLAGPGETQYF.

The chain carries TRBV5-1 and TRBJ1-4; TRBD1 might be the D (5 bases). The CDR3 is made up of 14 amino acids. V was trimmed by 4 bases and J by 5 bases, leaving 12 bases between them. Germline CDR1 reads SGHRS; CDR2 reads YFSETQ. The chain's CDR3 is CASSPGLLNEKLFF. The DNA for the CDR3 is TGCGCCAGCAGCCCGGGACTTCTGAATGAAAAACTGTTTTTT.

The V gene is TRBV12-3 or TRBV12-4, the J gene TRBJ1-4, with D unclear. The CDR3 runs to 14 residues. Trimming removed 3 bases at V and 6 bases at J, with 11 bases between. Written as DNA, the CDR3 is TGTGCCAGCAGTTTCGAACAAGTGGATGAAAAACTGTTTTTT. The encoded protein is CASSFEQVDEKLFF.

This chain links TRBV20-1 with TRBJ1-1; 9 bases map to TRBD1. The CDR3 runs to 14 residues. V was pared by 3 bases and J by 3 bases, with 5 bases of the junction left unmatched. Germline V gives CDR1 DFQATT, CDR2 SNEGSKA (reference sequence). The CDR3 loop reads CSASTGGRDTEAFF. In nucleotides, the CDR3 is TGCAGTGCTAGTACAGGGGGCAGGGACACTGAAGCTTTCTTT.

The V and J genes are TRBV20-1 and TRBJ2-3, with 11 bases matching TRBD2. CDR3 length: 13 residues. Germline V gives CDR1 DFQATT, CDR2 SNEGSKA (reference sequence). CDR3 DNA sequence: TGCACGGTAGCGGGGGGGCAGGAAGATACGCAGTATTTT. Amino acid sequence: CTVAGGQEDTQYF.

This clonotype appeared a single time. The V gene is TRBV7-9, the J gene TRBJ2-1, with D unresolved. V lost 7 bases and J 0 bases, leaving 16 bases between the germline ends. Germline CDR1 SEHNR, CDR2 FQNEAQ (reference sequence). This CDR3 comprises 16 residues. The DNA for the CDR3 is TGTGCCAGCACTGGGGTACCTTATAGCTCCTACAATGAGCAGTTCTTC. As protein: CASTGVPYSSYNEQFF.